This TCR beta chain was sequenced for a study of PD-L1 blockade in urothelial cancer. Overall study context: Every 3 weeks, patients received intravenous atezolizumab 1,200 mg, beginning 2014. Between 0 and 3 prior chemotherapy regimens had been given to patients.

The time point denotes: peripheral blood 6 weeks after treatment start. The table lists this clone with a count of one. Every PCR was spiked with synthetic TCR analog templates. Sequencing was performed with immunoSEQ multiplex PCR; in TCRdb, only in-frame clones are kept and a portion is missing. The table has 30,000 to 45,000 clones, about four fifths seen once. Germline loops: CDR1 MNHEY, CDR2 SMNVEV (reference sequence). The CDR3 is 15 amino acids. V was clipped by 2 bases and J by 5 bases, with 12 bases between them. J is TRBJ2-2 and V is TRBV27, with D possibly matching TRBD2 (7 bases). Sample: PBMCs, taken around atezolizumab (anti-PD-L1) treatment. The receptor was isolated from a man aged 35 to 55 with urothelial cancer. The CDR3: CASSLKRGGTGELFF. The CDR3 DNA sequence: TGTGCCAGCAGTTTAAAAAGGGGGGGGACCGGGGAGCTGTTTTTT.